Here is one T cell receptor (beta chain) with its context. The source of the sample is a study of PD-L1 blockade in urothelial cancer. Sequenced by immunoSEQ multiplex PCR; TCRdb stores in-frame clones only, minus some. Of about 88,000 clones listed, 89% are singletons. The time point: pretreatment peripheral blood. The V and J ends lost 3 bases and 4 bases, in that order; junction bases with no gene match: 5. Germline V CDR1 and CDR2: MDHEN, SYDVKM. This CDR3 is built from 14 residues. This chain uses TRBV28 with TRBJ1-1, with 7 bases lining up with TRBD1. The sequencing here drew on PBMCs, taken around atezolizumab (anti-PD-L1) treatment. The TCR comes from a woman aged 80 or over with urothelial cancer. CDR3 sequence reads: CASSLYRGLTEAFF. The DNA for the CDR3 is TGTGCCAGCAGTTTGTACAGGGGTCTCACTGAAGCTTTCTTT.